This T cell receptor beta chain was retrieved from a study of cytomegalovirus exposure and HLA in healthy donors. This clone was observed once. The target antigen is unknown. Study-level results: Differences between HLA loci emerged in a later analysis of TCR association rates, with DRB1 most and HLA-C fewest. In an earlier analysis, productive rearrangement rates for most beta V segments clustered near 87% or 30%. Beyond CMV serostatus, there was no information to go on about immune exposure.

Vbeta (60) and Jbeta (13) primers were used in the PCR. The repertoire was sequenced with immunoSEQ multiplex PCR; TCRdb's copy has only in-frame clones and lacks some. The profile shows 150,000 or so clones, roughly 72% of them singletons. The CDR3 is 14 residues long. Germline CDR1 and CDR2: SGHTA and FQGNSA. The V segment lost 1 base and the J segment 4 bases; nucleotides outside the gene matches: 0. The sequenced sample consisted of PBMCs. The sequence was obtained from a man aged 25 to 45 in good health and CMV-seronegative. V usage is TRBV7-2 and J usage is TRBJ2-2, with 7 bases that match TRBD1. In DNA form, the CDR3 reads TGTGCCAGCAGCTTAGGGACAGGCACCGGGGAGCTGTTTTTT. The encoded protein is CASSLGTGTGELFF.